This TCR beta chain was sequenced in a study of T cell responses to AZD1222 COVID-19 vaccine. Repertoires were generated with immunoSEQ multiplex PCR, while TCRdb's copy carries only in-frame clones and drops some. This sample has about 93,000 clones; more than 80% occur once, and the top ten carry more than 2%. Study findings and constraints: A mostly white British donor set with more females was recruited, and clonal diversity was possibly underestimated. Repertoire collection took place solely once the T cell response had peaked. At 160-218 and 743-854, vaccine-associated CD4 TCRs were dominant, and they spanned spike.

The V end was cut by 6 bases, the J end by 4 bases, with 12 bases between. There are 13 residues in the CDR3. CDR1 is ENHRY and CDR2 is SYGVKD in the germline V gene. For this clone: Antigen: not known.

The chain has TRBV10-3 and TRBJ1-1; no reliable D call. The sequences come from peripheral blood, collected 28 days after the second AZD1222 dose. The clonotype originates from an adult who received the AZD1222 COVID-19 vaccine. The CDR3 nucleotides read TGTGCCATCAGCTCCTTCCTTGGCACTGAAGCTTTCTTT. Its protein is CAISSFLGTEAFF.